This T cell receptor beta chain was captured by sequencing in a study of regulatory T cells in long-lasting Graves disease. About the research overall: Under 3 months of antithyroid drugs had been taken by newly diagnosed Graves' patients. Study-level results: Compared with new cases, persistent Graves' patients showed reduced TCR diversity. Peripheral blood alone, not thyroid tissue, underwent study.

This clonotype was counted ten times or more. As yet, its antigen is unknown. As for time point: newly diagnosed GD, antithyroid drugs for less than 3 months. PBMC RNA was the source of the TCR library. With iRepertoire HTBI primers and Arm-PCR of CDR3 regions, TCR beta libraries were built. In the source study's methods: The samples included under 75 TRBV and some 14 TRBJ segments. Using its own MiXCR run on the multiplex PCR reads, TCRdb lists one record per CDR3 protein. TCRdb, not the authors, supplied the V and J calls. The repertoire holds hundreds of thousands of distinct CDR3 sequences, with 15% to 19% as singletons. The sequence derives from a female donor with Graves disease. The sample here was peripheral blood mononuclear cells (PBMCs), taken at new diagnosis, from a patient treated with antithyroid drugs.

CDR3 in amino acids: CASSPKGQGRGYTF. In nucleotides, the CDR3 is TGTGCCAGCAGCCCGAAGGGACAGGGCCGCGGCTACACCTTC. The J gene is TRBJ1-2, the V gene TRBV11-2, with 9 bases fitting TRBD1. CDR3 size: 14 residues. J was trimmed by 8 bases and V by 5 bases; bases with no gene match: 9. Germline V CDR1 and CDR2: SGHAT, FQNNGV. The full variable domain, with the rest looked up from reference TRBV11-2 and TRBJ1-2, is EAGVAQSPRYKIIEKRQSVAFWCNPISGHATLYWYQQILGQGPKLLIQFQNNGVVDDSQLPKDRFSAERLKGVDSTLKIQPAKLEDSAVYLCASSPKGQGRGYTFGSGTRLTVV.